This T cell receptor beta chain was profiled in a study of identical twins. Whole-study findings and limits: With monozygotic twins, out-of-frame TCR alpha sharing exceeded what models estimated. Excess sharing between twins was weaker in beta out-of-frame sequences. Within cord blood, abundant beta clonotypes carried fewer insertions, but memory repertoires showed no such trend.

Donors were all healthy Caucasians. This clonotype showed up many times. Its target is unknown. Losses at the gene ends were 4 bases for V and 4 bases for J; bases not matched to a gene: 5. The CDR3 is made up of 16 amino acids. TCRdb called the 5' RACE reads again in MiXCR, with one record for every CDR3 protein. The profile covers under 1 million distinct CDR3 sequences, with 12% appearing a single time and around 1.5% taken by the ten largest. The same data also contributed to another study, on yellow fever vaccine responses in identical twins.

This TCR was sampled from a young woman in good health. V is TRBV12-3 or TRBV12-4 and J is TRBJ2-1, with 12 nucleotides matching TRBD2. Sequences were obtained from PBMCs. CDR3 residues: CASSSRLAGVYNEQFF. The DNA for the CDR3 is TGTGCCAGCAGTTCTCGACTAGCGGGGGTGTACAATGAGCAGTTCTTC.